This record looks at one TCR beta chain sequence and its context. Its antigen is unknown. No much larger clone exists at a distance of one base, and base qualities are not known. These data belong to a study of blood T cell repertoires in COVID-19 (dated by TCRdb to the early 2020s). For the study in its entirety: Collaborator samples came from the United States, Italy and Spain and covered acute and convalescent phases of COVID-19. The material from the prospective study consisted of cDNA or gDNA derived from T cells, B-cell-depleted T cells, or PBMCs. Samples were obtained from the ongoing ImmuneRACE study (first 160 participants) and from over 1,000 subjects provided by 6 global collaborators. A de-identified subject ID, COVID-19 status, age in years and sex were almost always included in the sample metadata. Where available, HLA class I and class II types were obtained from metadata supplied by the sample provider rather than from assay-based typing. Deeply sampled blood TCRbeta repertoires from subjects exposed to, actively infected with, or recovered from COVID-19 were included in the dataset. A freely available public database, intended as a resource for researchers studying the immune response to SARS-CoV-2, is where the repertoires were released.

What the research found in general, with its limitations: The quantity of clinical and demographic metadata differed by source and by participant and was supplied without curation.

TCRbeta CDR3 regions were amplified from genomic DNA by means of the immunoSEQ Assay, a bias-controlled multiplex PCR. As for the original processing: The number of nucleated cells in each sample was estimated from the amplification of reference gene primers within the assay. To quantify the absolute abundance of each unique TCRbeta CDR3 rearrangement, sequence reads were collapsed and filtered. For each sample, productive Simpson clonality was calculated by taking the square root of Simpson's diversity index across productive rearrangements. Here the immuneACCESS table is served through TCRdb, limited to in-frame sequences with V and J called. Missing clones are a known gap in these copies; in checked studies unresolved V genes cover under half, and the rest lacks a known reason. V and J calls and clone size follow that table, whereas D and trimming were derived from the DNA. For this sample the table gives about 480,000 clones, of which more than 85% were detected only once. The ten largest clones capture approximately 8% of the sample.

In the prospective study, participants were roughly 18 to 90 years old, resided in 25 or so geographic areas of the United States, and were enrolled through a virtual design. Cohort assignment in the prospective study relied on participant-reported clinical history from a screening survey and a study questionnaire. For ImmuneRACE Cohort 3, a participant was defined as recovered based on two consecutive negative NP/OP PCR tests, clearance by a healthcare professional, or resolution of symptoms. Each participant in the prospective study had whole blood, serum and a nasopharyngeal or oropharyngeal swab collected by mobile phlebotomists. Over an approximately 2-month period, participants in the prospective study had the option of providing additional blood draws and questionnaires. Prospective study blood samples were shipped either frozen or at room temperature before DNA extraction. The CDR3 sequence holds 15 residues, the cysteine and phenylalanine included. The kept DNA is CDR3 alone, 45 bases in frame from the first base. Sequences MNHNY (CDR1) and SVGAGI (CDR2) are obtained from the germline V gene (reference sequence). V was cut back by 2 bases and J by 7 bases, leaving a gap of 14 bases between them.

The sequencing sample was made of PBMCs or T cells enriched from blood (not recorded which). The sequence was collected from a woman aged 60 to 75 who had recovered from COVID-19. This chain joins TRBV6-6 to TRBJ1-4; a tentative D match to TRBD1 spans 6 bases. The CDR3 has the sequence CASSYTGTGSEKLFF. In nucleotide form, the sequence is TGTGCCAGCAGTTACACAGGGACGGGGAGTGAAAAACTGTTTTTT.